The 5 T cell receptor beta chains reported below all come from one sample, sequenced in a study of T-cell reconstitution after alpha-beta-depleted transplantation in children. Library preparation (for TCRbeta) was performed with unique molecular identifiers. MiXCR, applied by TCRdb to the PCR reads, yields one record per CDR3 protein. This table holds roughly 220,000 distinct CDR3 sequences, 12% found once. Source: PBMCs from the stem cell graft donor, taken from the stem cell graft. The receptors here all came from a human donor who donated a stem cell graft to a child with acute lymphoblastic leukemia.

The table lists this clonotype with many counts. The V gene is TRBV5-1, the J gene TRBJ2-1; 8 bases map to TRBD1. V lost 4 bases and J lost 0; bases outside the gene matches: 3. The germline V gene has CDR1 SGHRS and CDR2 YFSETQ. The CDR3 sequence is 15 residues long. Here the CDR3 DNA reads TGCGCCAGCAGCGTACAGGGGGGCTCCTACAATGAGCAGTTCTTC. This translates into CASSVQGGSYNEQFF.

The chain couples TRBV2 to TRBJ1-4, with D possibly TRBD1 on 5 matching bases. CDR1 is SNHLY and CDR2 is FYNNEI in the germline V gene. The CDR3 totals 14 residues. V was cut by 3 bases and J by 8 bases, with 13 bases left in between. The CDR3 nucleotides read TGTGCCAGCAGTGATGGCCTCCCAGGGGAAAAACTGTTTTTT. Translated, it gives CASSDGLPGEKLFF.

This clonotype was recorded at least ten times. This rearrangement joins TRBV28 to TRBJ2-2, with 9 bases identical to TRBD1. J gave up 5 bases and V 5 bases, and 6 bases lay outside the gene matches. CDR1 is MDHEN and CDR2 is SYDVKM in the germline V gene. CDR3 size: 15 residues. The CDR3 bases are TGTGCCAGCAGTCCCCGGACAGGGGCGACCGGGGAGCTGTTTTTT. It yields the protein CASSPRTGATGELFF.

This clonotype has a count of ten or more. This sequence joins TRBV29-1 and TRBJ2-7; 8 nucleotides agree with TRBD2. This CDR3 has 14 amino acids. The germline CDR1 and CDR2 sequences are SQVTM and ANQGSEA. With V trimmed by 5 bases and J by 0 bases, 6 bases remained unmatched. The CDR3 region is CSVCTSGFSYEQYF. The DNA of the CDR3 is TGCAGCGTTTGTACTAGCGGTTTCTCCTACGAGCAGTACTTC.

This clonotype was counted ten times or more. This rearrangement joins TRBV6-5 to TRBJ1-5, with 8 bases fitting TRBD1. This CDR3 contains 15 residues. CDR1 is MNHEY and CDR2 is SVGAGI in the germline V gene. V lost 6 bases to trimming and J lost 4 bases; unmatched junction nucleotides: 8. The chain's CDR3 is CASRPLGQANQPQHF. In DNA, the CDR3 is TGTGCCAGCAGGCCCCTGGGACAGGCGAATCAGCCCCAGCATTTT.